This T cell receptor beta chain was captured by sequencing in a study of early T cells in non-severe SARS-CoV-2 infection. The sample holds many counts of this clonotype. MiXCR, run by TCRdb on the 5' RACE reads, gives a single entry per CDR3 protein. The sample gives about 48,000 distinct CDR3 sequences, approximately 9.4% of which show up once; roughly 8.3% is in the top ten. The CDR3 length is 18 residues. Per the germline V gene, CDR1 is MNHEY and CDR2 is SVGAGI. The ends lost 6 bases at V and 7 bases at J; junction bases unmatched: 13. The sequence came from an adult who was a healthcare worker with PCR-confirmed SARS-CoV-2 infection or an uninfected control (not recorded which). Sequencing was performed on whole blood. The rearrangement joins TRBV6-5 to TRBJ2-2; 14 bases align to TRBD2. CDR3 loop: CASSRTGTSGSRVGELFF. In nucleotides, the CDR3 is TGTGCCAGCAGCCGAACTGGGACTAGCGGGAGCAGAGTCGGGGAGCTGTTTTTT.